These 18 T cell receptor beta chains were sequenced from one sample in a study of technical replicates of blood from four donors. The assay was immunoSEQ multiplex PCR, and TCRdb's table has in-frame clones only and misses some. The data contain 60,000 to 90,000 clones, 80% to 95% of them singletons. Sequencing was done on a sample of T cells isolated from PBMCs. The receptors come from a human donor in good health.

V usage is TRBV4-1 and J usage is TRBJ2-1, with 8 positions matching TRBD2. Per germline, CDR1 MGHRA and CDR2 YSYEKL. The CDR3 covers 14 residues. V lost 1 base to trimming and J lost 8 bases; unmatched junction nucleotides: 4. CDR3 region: CASSQGTSSYEQFF. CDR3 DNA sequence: TGCGCCAGCAGCCAAGGGACTAGCTCTTATGAGCAGTTCTTC.

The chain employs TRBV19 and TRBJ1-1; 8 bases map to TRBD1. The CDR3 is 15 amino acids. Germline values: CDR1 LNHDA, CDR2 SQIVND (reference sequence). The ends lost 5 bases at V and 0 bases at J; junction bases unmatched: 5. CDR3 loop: CASSPGTGMNTEAFF. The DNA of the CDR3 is TGTGCCAGTAGTCCAGGGACAGGTATGAACACTGAAGCTTTCTTT.

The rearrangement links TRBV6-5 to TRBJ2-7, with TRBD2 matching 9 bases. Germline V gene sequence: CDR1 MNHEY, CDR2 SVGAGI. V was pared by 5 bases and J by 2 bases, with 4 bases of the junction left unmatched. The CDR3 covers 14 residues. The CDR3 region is CASSGSGSAYEQYF. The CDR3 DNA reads TGTGCCAGCAGTGGTAGCGGGAGTGCCTACGAGCAGTACTTC.

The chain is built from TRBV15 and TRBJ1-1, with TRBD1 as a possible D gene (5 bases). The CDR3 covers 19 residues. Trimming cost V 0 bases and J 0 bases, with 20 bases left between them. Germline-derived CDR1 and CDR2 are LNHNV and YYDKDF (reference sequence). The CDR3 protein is CATSRDLGDSGLMNTEAFF. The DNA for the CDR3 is TGTGCCACCAGCAGAGATCTGGGGGACTCGGGACTCATGAACACTGAAGCTTTCTTT.

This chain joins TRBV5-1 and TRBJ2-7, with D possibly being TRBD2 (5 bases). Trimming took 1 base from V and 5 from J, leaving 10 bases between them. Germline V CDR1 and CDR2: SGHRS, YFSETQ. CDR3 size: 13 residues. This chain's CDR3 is CASSLIRGNEQYF. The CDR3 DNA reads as TGCGCCAGCAGCTTGATCCGGGGAAACGAGCAGTACTTC. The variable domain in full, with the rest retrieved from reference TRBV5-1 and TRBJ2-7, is KAGVTQTPRYLIKTRGQQVTLSCSPISGHRSVSWYQQTPGQGLQFLFEYFSETQRNKGNFPGRFSGRQFSNSRSEMNVSTLELGDSALYLCASSLIRGNEQYFGPGTRLTVT.

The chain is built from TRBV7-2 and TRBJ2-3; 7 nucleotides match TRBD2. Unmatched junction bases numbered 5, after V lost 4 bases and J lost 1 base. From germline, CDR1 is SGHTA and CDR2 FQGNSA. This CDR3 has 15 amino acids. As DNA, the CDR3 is TGTGCCAGCAGCTGGGGGGGGGTTGGCACAGATACGCAGTATTTT. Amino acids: CASSWGGVGTDTQYF.

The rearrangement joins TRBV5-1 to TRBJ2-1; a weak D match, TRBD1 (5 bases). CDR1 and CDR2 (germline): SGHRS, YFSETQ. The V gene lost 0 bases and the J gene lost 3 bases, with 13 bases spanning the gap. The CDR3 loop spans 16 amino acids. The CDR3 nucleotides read TGCGCCAGCAGCTTGGAGGCGGAAAGGGGCTACAATGAGCAGTTCTTC. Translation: CASSLEAERGYNEQFF.

This CDR3 reads CASSSGQVHYEQYF. The CDR3 region has the DNA TGTGCCAGCAGCTCGGGACAGGTCCACTACGAGCAGTACTTC. The chain carries TRBV5-6 and TRBJ2-7; the match to TRBD1 covers 8 bases. Germline values: CDR1 SGHDT, CDR2 YYEEEE. Trimming removed 3 bases from V and 3 bases from J; junction bases left unmatched: 5. The CDR3 totals 14 residues.

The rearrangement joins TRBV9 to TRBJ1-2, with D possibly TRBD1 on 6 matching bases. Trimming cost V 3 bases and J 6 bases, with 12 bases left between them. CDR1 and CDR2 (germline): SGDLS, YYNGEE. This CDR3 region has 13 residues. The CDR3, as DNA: TGTGCCAGCAGCGCTGCCTCAGGGGATGGCTACACCTTC. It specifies CASSAASGDGYTF. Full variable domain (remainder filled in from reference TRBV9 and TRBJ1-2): DSGVTQTPKHLITATGQRVTLRCSPRSGDLSVYWYQQSLDQGLQFLIQYYNGEERAKGNILERFSAQQFPDLHSELNLSSLELGDSALYFCASSAASGDGYTFGSGTRLTVV.

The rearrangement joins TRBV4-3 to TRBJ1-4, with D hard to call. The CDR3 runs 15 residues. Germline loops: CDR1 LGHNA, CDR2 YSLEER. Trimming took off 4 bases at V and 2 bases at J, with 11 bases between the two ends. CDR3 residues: CASSPQYGTNEKLFF. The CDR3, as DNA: TGCGCCAGCAGCCCCCAATACGGGACTAATGAAAAACTGTTTTTT.

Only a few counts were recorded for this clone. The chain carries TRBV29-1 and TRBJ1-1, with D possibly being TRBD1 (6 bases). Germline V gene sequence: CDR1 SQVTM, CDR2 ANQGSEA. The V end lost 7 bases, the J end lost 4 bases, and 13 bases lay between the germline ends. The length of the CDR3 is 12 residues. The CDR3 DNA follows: TGCAGCGGGGGGCAGGTCCCCACTGAAGCTTTCTTT. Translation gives CSGGQVPTEAFF.

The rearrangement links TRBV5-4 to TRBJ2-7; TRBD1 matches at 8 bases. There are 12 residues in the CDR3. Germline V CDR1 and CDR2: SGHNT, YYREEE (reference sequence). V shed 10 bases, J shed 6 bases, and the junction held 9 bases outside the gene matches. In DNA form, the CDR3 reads TGTGCCGGGACAGGTTCCTTGGGCGAGCAGTACTTC. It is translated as CAGTGSLGEQYF.

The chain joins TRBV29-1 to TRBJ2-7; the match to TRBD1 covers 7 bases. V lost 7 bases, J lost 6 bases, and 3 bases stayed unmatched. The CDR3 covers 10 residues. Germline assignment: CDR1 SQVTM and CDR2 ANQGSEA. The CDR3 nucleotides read TGCAGCGCACAGGGGAGCGAGCAGTACTTC. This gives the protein CSAQGSEQYF.

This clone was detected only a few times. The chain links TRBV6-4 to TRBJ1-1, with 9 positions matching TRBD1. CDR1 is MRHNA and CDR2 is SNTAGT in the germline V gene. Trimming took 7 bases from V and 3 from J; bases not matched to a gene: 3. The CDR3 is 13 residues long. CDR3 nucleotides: TGTGCCAGCATACGGACAGGGGACACTGAAGCTTTCTTT. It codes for CASIRTGDTEAFF.

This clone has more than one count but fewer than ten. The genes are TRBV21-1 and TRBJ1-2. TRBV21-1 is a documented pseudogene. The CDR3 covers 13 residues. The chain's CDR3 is CASSTPLDYGYTF. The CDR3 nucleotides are TGTGCCAGCAGCACCCCCTTAGACTATGGCTACACCTTC.

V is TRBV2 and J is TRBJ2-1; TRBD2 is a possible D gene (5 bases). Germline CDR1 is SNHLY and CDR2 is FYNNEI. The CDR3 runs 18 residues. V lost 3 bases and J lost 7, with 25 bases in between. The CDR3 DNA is TGTGCCAGCAGTGATCCGCACTCGCCTCGGCGGGTAAATAATGAGCAGTTCTTC. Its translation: CASSDPHSPRRVNNEQFF.

The CDR3 is CSVTGTGLYGYTF. The DNA for the CDR3 is TGCAGCGTCACCGGGACAGGGCTCTATGGCTACACCTTC. J is TRBJ1-2 and V is TRBV29-1; 9 nucleotides line up with TRBD1. This CDR3 spans 13 amino acids. CDR1 is SQVTM and CDR2 is ANQGSEA in the germline V gene. Trimming at V came to 6 bases and at J to 4 bases, leaving 6 bases not matched to a gene.

Here the CDR3 DNA reads TGTGCCAGCAGTTTAGACACCAACTATGGCTACACCTTC. This codes for CASSLDTNYGYTF. The rearrangement joins TRBV27 to TRBJ1-2; D gene uncertain. The CDR3 length is 13 residues. The V and J ends lost 2 bases and 2 bases respectively, with 6 bases between them. Germline V gene data show CDR1 as MNHEY and CDR2 as SMNVEV (reference sequence).